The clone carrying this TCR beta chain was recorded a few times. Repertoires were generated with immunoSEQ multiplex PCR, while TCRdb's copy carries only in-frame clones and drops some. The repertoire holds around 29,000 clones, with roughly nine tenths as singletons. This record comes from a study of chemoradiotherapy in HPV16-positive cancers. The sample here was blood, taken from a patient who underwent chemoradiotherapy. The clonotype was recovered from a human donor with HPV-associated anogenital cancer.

The CDR3 coding sequence is TGTGCCACCGGTGGCTACACCTTC. It yields the protein CATGGYTF. This rearrangement joins TRBV19 to TRBJ1-2; D ambiguous. CDR1 and CDR2 from the germline V gene are LNHDA and SQIVND (reference sequence). This CDR3 spans 8 amino acids. V was pared by 10 bases and J by 7 bases, with 4 bases between.